Each of the 31 T cell receptor beta chains below was sequenced from the same sample in a study of human T cells and chemical hapten exposure. MiXCR, applied by TCRdb to the RACE reads, yields one record per CDR3 protein. The sample has 380,000 or so distinct CDR3 sequences, 5% to 6.5% seen once. Time point denoted: pre-sensitization, week 0. Treatment described: therapeutic diphenylcyclopropenone sensitization with weekly scalp DPC. The sample consisted of whole blood, taken in connection with sensitization to the hapten diphenylcyclopropenone (DPC). These receptors were taken from a young woman with alopecia areata. Some clones in this sample may be carry-over from other donors' samples.

V gene TRBV29-1 combines with J gene TRBJ2-7; 7 nucleotides align to TRBD1. Looked up from germline, CDR1 is SQVTM and CDR2 is ANQGSEA. The CDR3 totals 12 residues. The V and J ends lost 7 bases and 0 bases, in that order; junction bases with no gene match: 3. In DNA, the CDR3 is TGCAGCGCTACAGGGGACTCCTACGAGCAGTACTTC. The encoded protein is CSATGDSYEQYF.

A few counts support this clonotype. The chain uses TRBV5-1 and TRBJ2-3; the match to TRBD1 covers 9 bases. This CDR3 is built from 17 residues. V shed 0 bases, J shed 1 base, and the junction held 6 bases outside the gene matches. Per germline, CDR1 SGHRS and CDR2 YFSETQ. In DNA, the CDR3 is TGCGCCAGCAGCTTGGTGGCACAGGGGGCGGGCACAGATACGCAGTATTTT. Protein product: CASSLVAQGAGTDTQYF.

This clonotype was counted many times. The V and J genes are TRBV18 and TRBJ2-7; D is tentatively TRBD1 or TRBD2 (6 bases each). Trimming stripped 6 bases from V and 4 bases from J, with 25 bases between. The CDR3 covers 17 residues. The germline CDR1 and CDR2 sequences are KGHSH and LQKENI. The CDR3 DNA reads as TGTGCCAGCTCTACGCGGACAAGGGGGGCAAAGAGGTACGAGCAGTACTTC. This translates into CASSTRTRGAKRYEQYF.

V and J are TRBV28 and TRBJ1-2; D is unclear. The germline gives CDR1 MDHEN, CDR2 SYDVKM. This CDR3 is built from 12 residues. Deletions cut 7 bases from V and 2 bases from J, with 8 bases between. CDR3 region: CASNQVNYGYTF. CDR3 sequence (DNA): TGTGCCAGCAATCAGGTGAACTATGGCTACACCTTC.

The CDR3 region has the DNA TGCGCCAGCAGCCAGAGACAGGGGGAAAAACTGTTTTTT. This translates into CASSQRQGEKLFF. The gene calls are TRBV4-3 and TRBJ1-4, with 8 bases identical to TRBD1. The CDR3 is made up of 13 amino acids. With 3 bases clipped from V and 8 bases from J, the junction kept 2 bases outside the gene matches. The V gene's germline CDR1 is LGHNA and CDR2 YSLEER.

This clonotype came up many times. The chain combines TRBV4-3 with TRBJ1-5; a possible D gene is TRBD1 (5 bases). The CDR3 has 17 amino acids. V was cut by 0 bases and J by 9 bases, with 21 bases left in between. In germline, CDR1 is LGHNA, CDR2 YSLEER. CDR3 in amino acids: CASSQEYTGGILGPQHF. CDR3 nucleotide sequence: TGCGCCAGCAGCCAAGAATACACAGGTGGGATCTTAGGGCCCCAGCATTTT.

The CDR3 coding sequence is TGTGCCAGCAGCTGGAGTTCGAGCTCCTACGAGCAGTACTTC. It yields the protein CASSWSSSSYEQYF. The chain recombines TRBV5-6 with TRBJ2-7, with unresolved D. CDR3 length: 14 residues. Trimming removed 3 bases at V and 0 bases at J, with 10 bases between. CDR1 and CDR2 from the germline V gene are SGHDT and YYEEEE.

This clonotype has ten or more counts. The chain recombines TRBV12-3 or TRBV12-4 with TRBJ1-1, with TRBD1 matching over 8 bases. V gave up 4 bases and J gave up 10 bases; unmatched junction bases: 11. The CDR3 sequence is 14 residues long. CDR3 coding DNA: TGTGCCAGCAGTTCGGACAGGGATGACGCGGGAGCTTTCTTT. Translation gives CASSSDRDDAGAFF.

This chain connects TRBV12-3 or TRBV12-4 to TRBJ2-3; D is unclear. Trimming took off 0 bases at V and 0 bases at J, with 10 bases between the two ends. The CDR3 extends over 16 amino acids. The CDR3 DNA sequence: TGTGCCAGCAGTTTAGCGGGCCTTAGGAGCACAGATACGCAGTATTTT. It codes for CASSLAGLRSTDTQYF.

This clonotype was counted at least ten times. The gene calls are TRBV28 and TRBJ1-3, with a possible D match to TRBD1 (5 bases). This CDR3 comprises 17 residues. The V end was cut by 5 bases, the J end by 0 bases, with 17 bases between. From germline, CDR1 is MDHEN and CDR2 SYDVKM. The CDR3 sequence is CASSLSGRQFSGNTIYF. CDR3 coding DNA: TGTGCCAGCAGTCTTTCGGGACGGCAGTTCTCTGGAAACACCATATATTTT.

This clonotype came up many times. The chain couples TRBV4-3 to TRBJ1-6; D may be TRBD1 (6 bases). Trimming stripped 4 bases from V and 10 bases from J, with 11 bases between. There are 13 residues in the CDR3. Germline V gives CDR1 LGHNA, CDR2 YSLEER. CDR3 loop: CASSPGVQSPLHF. CDR3 DNA sequence: TGCGCCAGCAGCCCAGGGGTTCAGTCACCCCTCCACTTT.

This clonotype appeared a few times. The J gene is TRBJ2-2, the V gene TRBV6-1; 11 nucleotides match TRBD1. Germline CDR1 is MNHNS and CDR2 is SASEGT. V was clipped by 3 bases and J by 6 bases; unmatched bases: 6. This CDR3 contains 16 residues. Here the CDR3 reads CASSDKDRGLAGELFF. DNA of the CDR3: TGTGCCAGCAGTGATAAGGACAGGGGGCTCGCCGGGGAGCTGTTTTTT.

The chain joins TRBV5-4 to TRBJ1-4; no firm D call. The length of the CDR3 is 16 residues. The V end was cut by 2 bases, the J end by 4 bases, with 15 bases between. Germline V CDR1 and CDR2: SGHNT, YYREEE (reference sequence). This CDR3 is CASSFGGQVFNEKLFF. CDR3 DNA sequence: TGTGCCAGCAGCTTTGGAGGGCAGGTGTTTAATGAAAAACTGTTTTTT.

This clonotype has just a few counts. This CDR3 is CASGWEPLTGSYEQYF. In DNA, the CDR3 is TGTGCCAGCGGCTGGGAACCTCTAACAGGGAGCTACGAGCAGTACTTC. The rearrangement links TRBV6-5 to TRBJ2-7, with D maybe TRBD1 (6 bases). The V end was cut by 8 bases, the J end by 3 bases, with 23 bases between. The CDR3 runs to 16 residues. The germline V gene has CDR1 MNHEY and CDR2 SVGAGI.

This clonotype was seen repeatedly, ten times or more. The J gene is TRBJ1-2, the V gene TRBV12-3 or TRBV12-4; D might be TRBD1 (5 bases). The germline V and J ends were trimmed by 2 bases and 13 bases, with 17 bases remaining between them. The CDR3 has 13 residues. The CDR3, as DNA: TGTGCCAGCAGTTTAACGGGGACGGCGGCTAGCACCTTC. It translates to CASSLTGTAASTF.

In its sample, this clonotype was seen many times. V gene TRBV11-2 combines with J gene TRBJ2-1; 7 positions match TRBD1. Germline assignment: CDR1 SGHAT and CDR2 FQNNGV. Losses at the gene ends were 4 bases for V and 1 base for J; bases not matched to a gene: 4. The CDR3 has 15 amino acids. The CDR3 coding sequence is TGTGCCAGCAGCTCTCGGACAGGATCCTACAATGAGCAGTTCTTC. This translates into CASSSRTGSYNEQFF.

This clonotype was picked up a small number of times. The V gene is TRBV7-9, the J gene TRBJ1-5, with D unresolved. V was clipped by 5 bases and J by 14 bases, with 19 bases between them. The CDR3 sequence is 13 residues long. In germline, CDR1 is SEHNR, CDR2 FQNEAQ (reference sequence). The CDR3 region has the DNA TGTGCCAGCAGCGTCAACCTTTTAGAAGAGAAGCATTTT. Amino acids: CASSVNLLEEKHF.

The chain carries TRBV27 and TRBJ1-1; a weak D match, TRBD1 (5 bases). Trimming took 3 bases from V and 5 from J, leaving 19 bases between them. This CDR3 is built from 16 residues. Germline-derived CDR1 and CDR2 are MNHEY and SMNVEV (reference sequence). CDR3 region: CASSFGATHTATEAFF. DNA of the CDR3: TGTGCCAGCAGTTTCGGGGCGACCCACACGGCTACTGAAGCTTTCTTT.

This clonotype has ten or more counts. This chain uses TRBV7-2 with TRBJ1-5; 7 bases line up with TRBD1. With V trimmed by 5 bases and J by 0 bases, 4 bases remained unmatched. From germline, CDR1 is SGHTA and CDR2 FQGNSA. The CDR3 totals 15 residues. The CDR3, as DNA: TGTGCCAGCAGCCCCCAGGGGGTTAGCAATCAGCCCCAGCATTTT. It translates to CASSPQGVSNQPQHF.

The gene calls are TRBV7-2 and TRBJ1-6; D remains unclear. V was trimmed by 5 bases and J by 6 bases, leaving 11 bases between them. This CDR3 is 14 amino acids long. Germline CDR1 SGHTA, CDR2 FQGNSA. In DNA, the CDR3 is TGTGCCAGCAGCCTCACCGGTCTTAATTCACCCCTCCACTTT. Translating gives CASSLTGLNSPLHF.

This clonotype was seen many times. V and J are TRBV6-2 or TRBV6-3 and TRBJ2-1; 15 bases line up with TRBD2. Germline loops: CDR1 MNHEY, CDR2 SVGEGT. The CDR3 totals 17 residues. The ends lost 6 bases at V and 3 bases at J; junction bases unmatched: 6. The CDR3 nucleotides are TGTGCCAGCAGCGAAGGGACTAGCGGGGGGTACTACAATGAGCAGTTCTTC. Amino acids: CASSEGTSGGYYNEQFF.

This clonotype was picked up many times. The chain carries TRBV5-6 and TRBJ2-7; 10 nucleotides agree with TRBD1. Germline lookup yields CDR1 SGHDT and CDR2 YYEEEE. The CDR3 is 15 amino acids. V lost 1 base to trimming and J lost 7 bases; unmatched junction nucleotides: 8. The chain's CDR3 is CASSLTRDRGGEQYF. The DNA for the CDR3 is TGTGCCAGCAGCTTGACCCGGGACAGGGGTGGGGAGCAGTACTTC.

The genes are TRBV19 and TRBJ2-7; possibly TRBD1 or TRBD2 for D (6 bases each). The CDR3 is 15 amino acids. The germline CDR1 and CDR2 sequences are LNHDA and SQIVND (reference sequence). Trimming took off 3 bases at V and 1 base at J, with 13 bases between the two ends. The CDR3 DNA is TGTGCCAGTAGTATGGTGGGGGGCTTGTCCTACGAGCAGTACTTC. Its translation is CASSMVGGLSYEQYF.

The V and J genes are TRBV6-2 or TRBV6-3 and TRBJ2-7; no reliable D call. Trimming pared 0 bases from V and 5 bases from J, leaving 20 bases between. The CDR3 is 17 residues long. CDR1 is MNHEY, CDR2 SVGEGT, per germline. The CDR3 sequence is CASSYSSFGTRINEQYF. As DNA, the CDR3 is TGTGCCAGCAGTTACTCGAGCTTTGGCACCCGGATCAACGAGCAGTACTTC.

The chain is built from TRBV12-3 or TRBV12-4 and TRBJ2-7; D may be TRBD1 (6 bases). The length of the CDR3 is 16 residues. V shed 0 bases and J shed 0 bases, with 12 bases lying between them. In DNA form, the CDR3 reads TGTGCCAGCAGTTTAGCGGGGACATCCTACTCCTACGAGCAGTACTTC. Amino acids: CASSLAGTSYSYEQYF.

Ten or more counts support this clonotype. V and J are TRBV28 and TRBJ2-7, with 7 bases lining up with TRBD1. Trimming cost V 11 bases and J 5 bases; bases outside gene matches: 6. This CDR3 is 11 amino acids long. Germline CDR1 reads MDHEN; CDR2 reads SYDVKM. The CDR3 protein is CACSGGDEQYF. CDR3 coding DNA: TGTGCCTGCTCAGGGGGAGACGAGCAGTACTTC.

This clonotype was counted many times. The genes are TRBV4-3 and TRBJ1-2; 9 bases map to TRBD1. The ends lost 1 base at V and 3 bases at J; junction bases unmatched: 6. The CDR3 length is 16 residues. Germline CDR1 reads LGHNA; CDR2 reads YSLEER. The CDR3 loop is CASSQARDRADYGYTF. For the CDR3, the DNA is TGCGCCAGCAGCCAAGCCAGGGACAGGGCTGACTATGGCTACACCTTC.

This clonotype was recorded many times. The J gene is TRBJ2-3, the V gene TRBV6-5, with 9 positions matching TRBD2. CDR1 and CDR2 from the germline V gene are MNHEY and SVGAGI. The CDR3 is made up of 17 amino acids. V lost 2 bases to trimming and J lost 3 bases; unmatched junction nucleotides: 9. CDR3 bases: TGTGCCAGCAGTTACCGGGGGAAGGCGGGGGGGACAGATACGCAGTATTTT. Protein: CASSYRGKAGGTDTQYF.

This clonotype has ten or more counts. The V and J genes are TRBV25-1 and TRBJ1-1; no firm D call. Germline loops: CDR1 MGHDK, CDR2 SYGVNS. The CDR3 runs to 13 residues. V dropped 1 base and J dropped 3 bases, with 6 bases sitting between them. The CDR3 is CASSESRYTEAFF. The CDR3 DNA reads as TGTGCCAGCAGTGAATCGAGGTACACTGAAGCTTTCTTT.

This clonotype was seen repeatedly, ten times or more. The chain joins TRBV5-1 to TRBJ2-7, with 10 bases that match TRBD1. Trimming took 2 bases from V and 5 from J; bases not matched to a gene: 4. Germline V gene lookup returns CDR1 SGHRS and CDR2 YFSETQ. The CDR3 runs 14 residues. CDR3 loop: CASSFEGTGDEQYF. As DNA, the CDR3 is TGCGCCAGCAGCTTTGAAGGGACAGGGGACGAGCAGTACTTC.

The chain is built from TRBV6-4 and TRBJ2-2; possible D gene TRBD1, 5 bases. CDR3 length: 15 amino acids. CDR1 and CDR2 (germline): MRHNA, SNTAGT. V was clipped by 0 bases and J by 3 bases, with 8 bases between them. The CDR3 here is CASSDSQGDTGELFF. In DNA, the CDR3 is TGTGCCAGCAGTGACTCTCAGGGTGACACCGGGGAGCTGTTTTTT.